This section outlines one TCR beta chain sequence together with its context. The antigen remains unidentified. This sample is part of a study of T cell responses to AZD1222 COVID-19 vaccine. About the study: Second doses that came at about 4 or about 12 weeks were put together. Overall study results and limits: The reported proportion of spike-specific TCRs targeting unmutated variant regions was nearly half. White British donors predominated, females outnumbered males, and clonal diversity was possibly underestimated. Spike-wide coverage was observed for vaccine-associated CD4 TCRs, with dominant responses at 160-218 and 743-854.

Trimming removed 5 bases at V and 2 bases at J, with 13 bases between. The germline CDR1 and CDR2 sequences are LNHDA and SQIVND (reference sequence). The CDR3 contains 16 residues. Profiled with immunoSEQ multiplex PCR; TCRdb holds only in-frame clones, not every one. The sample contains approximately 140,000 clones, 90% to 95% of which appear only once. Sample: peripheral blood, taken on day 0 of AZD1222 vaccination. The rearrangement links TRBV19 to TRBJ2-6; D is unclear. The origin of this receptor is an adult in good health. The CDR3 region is CASSYTRVAGANVLTF. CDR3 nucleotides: TGTGCCAGTAGTTATACCCGGGTCGCTGGGGCCAACGTCCTGACTTTC.